This TCR beta chain came from a study of CD8+CD57+ T cells in acquired aplastic anemia (dated by TCRdb to the late 2010s). Study-wide context: A mean of around 3 ug of DNA, ranging from roughly 0.18 to 30 ug, was extracted from sorted CD4+ and CD8+ cells. Mean read counts for healthy donor samples were 8.5 million to 10.8 million for CD4+ cells and roughly 12 million for CD8+ cells.

With regard to this clonotype: What this receptor recognizes is not known. This clone may be a read error of a much larger clone one base away. The missing conserved phenylalanine or tryptophan at the end of this CDR3 makes a read error likely.

TCR beta VDJ combination and CDR3 sequence profiling used genomic DNA as the template. An Illumina HiSeq 2000 was used for TCR repertoire sequencing. In the paper's pipeline: Repertoire assessment relied on Simpson's diversity index, CDR3 size and DJ length profiles, and TRBV/TRBJ rearrangement plots. Whichever DNA sequence was most abundant in the deep sequencing data was defined as the immunodominant clone. CDR3 amino acid sequences were checked for sharing between subjects and were compared against published repertoires and the VDJdb database. TCRdb trimmed the raw reads at Q25, called clones with MiXCR and kept productive beta chains. CDR3 protein duplicates are merged, each entry listing the most common genes and DNA. What appears here as the V and J calls and clone size reflects TCRdb's work, not the paper's. For this sample the table gives some 190,000 distinct CDR3 sequences, of which roughly half were detected only once. Jointly, the top ten make up approximately 2.9% of the sample.

Reading the germline V gene gives CDR1 SGHNT and CDR2 YENEEA. Counting both end residues, the CDR3 totals 14 amino acids. The read is trimmed to its CDR3 DNA, 42 bases read in frame from base 1. Points the paper makes about the study in general: Although 25 to 30 CD8+ CDR3 sequences were shared by patients and controls, these sequences appeared highly expressed in patients and within the immunodominant clones of patients. Patients and healthy controls showed no significant difference in CD8+ Simpson's diversity (P=0.060).

In the study, sorted CD4+ and CD8+ blood T cells from patients with severe aplastic anemia and from healthy subjects underwent deep sequencing of TCR repertoires. Ficoll-Paque density gradient centrifugation was used to isolate peripheral blood mononuclear cells. CD4+ and CD8+ T cells were sorted by FACS or magnetic beads before DNA extraction. Here the chain combines TRBV11-3 and TRBJ2-5; TRBD1 is a weak D gene call, 6 bases matching. The sequence came from a human donor in good health. Material: sorted CD4+, CD8+, or CD8+CD57+ T cells (not recorded which) from PBMCs. The CDR3 has the sequence CASSRPGQQETQYS. The DNA sequence is as follows: TGCGCCAGCAGCCGGCCGGGACAACAAGAGACCCAGTACTCC.